This T cell receptor (beta chain) was captured in a study of lymphopenia after photon versus proton radiotherapy. Study-level points and caveats: Photon-treated patients lost naive T cells and TCR diversity; proton-treated stayed stable. After lymphocyte nadir, photon-treated repertoires showed oligoclonal expansion, especially CD8+ Temra. Survival link was tested only in deceased patients; proton benefit remains a possibility. Post-nadir TCR diversity decline inversely tracked overall survival among those who died.

This clone was counted once. What it binds is unknown. The identical CDR3 is also encoded by other nucleotide sequences in the sample. The assay was immunoSEQ multiplex PCR, and TCRdb's table has in-frame clones only and misses some. Among roughly 32,000 clones listed, approximately 93% were seen once. The CDR3 is 15 amino acids. Trimming stripped 2 bases from V and 0 bases from J, with 11 bases between. In germline, CDR1 is MNHEY, CDR2 SVGAGI. Sequenced here: peripheral blood, sampled from a patient treated with photon-based radiotherapy. V usage is TRBV6-5 and J usage is TRBJ2-7; D tentatively fits TRBD1 or TRBD2 (5 bases each). The TCR sequence derives from a woman aged 45-65 years with cholangiocarcinoma. The chain's CDR3 is CASSYGGSGSYEQYF. The CDR3 region has the DNA TGTGCCAGCAGTTACGGGGGTTCGGGCTCCTACGAGCAGTACTTC.